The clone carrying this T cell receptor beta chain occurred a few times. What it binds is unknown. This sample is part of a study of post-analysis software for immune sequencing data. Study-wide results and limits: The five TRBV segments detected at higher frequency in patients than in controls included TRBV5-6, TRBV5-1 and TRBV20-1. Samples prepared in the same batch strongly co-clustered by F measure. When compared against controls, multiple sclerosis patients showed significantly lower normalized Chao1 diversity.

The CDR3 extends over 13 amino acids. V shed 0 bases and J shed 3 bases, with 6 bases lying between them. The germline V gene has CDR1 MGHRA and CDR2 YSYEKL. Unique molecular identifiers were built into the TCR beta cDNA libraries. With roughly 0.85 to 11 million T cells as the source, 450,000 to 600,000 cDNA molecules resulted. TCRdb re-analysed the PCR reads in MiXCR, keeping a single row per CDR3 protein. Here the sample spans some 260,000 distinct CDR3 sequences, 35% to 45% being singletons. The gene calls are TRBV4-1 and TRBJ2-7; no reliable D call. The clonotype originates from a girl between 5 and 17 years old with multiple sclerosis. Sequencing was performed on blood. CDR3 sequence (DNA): TGCGCCAGCAGCCAAGACCGGATCTACGAGCAGTACTTC. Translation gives CASSQDRIYEQYF.